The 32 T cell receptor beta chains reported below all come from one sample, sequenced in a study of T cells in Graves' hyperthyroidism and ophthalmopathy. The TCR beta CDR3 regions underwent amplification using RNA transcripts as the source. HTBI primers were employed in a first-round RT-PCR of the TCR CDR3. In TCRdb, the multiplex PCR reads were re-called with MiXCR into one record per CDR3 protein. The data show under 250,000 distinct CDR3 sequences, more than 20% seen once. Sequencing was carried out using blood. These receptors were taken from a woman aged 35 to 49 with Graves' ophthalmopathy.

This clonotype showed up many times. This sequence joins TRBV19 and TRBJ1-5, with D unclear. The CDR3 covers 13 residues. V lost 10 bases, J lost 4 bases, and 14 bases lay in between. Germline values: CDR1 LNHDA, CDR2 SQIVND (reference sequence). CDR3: CATRRTDNQPQHF. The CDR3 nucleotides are TGTGCCACCCGAAGGACGGATAATCAGCCCCAGCATTTT.

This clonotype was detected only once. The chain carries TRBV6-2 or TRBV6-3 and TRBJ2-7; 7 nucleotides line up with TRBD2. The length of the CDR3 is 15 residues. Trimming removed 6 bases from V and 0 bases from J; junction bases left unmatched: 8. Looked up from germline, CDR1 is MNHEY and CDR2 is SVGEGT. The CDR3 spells CASRRPAGSSYEQYF. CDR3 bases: TGTGCCAGCAGACGGCCAGCGGGGAGCTCCTACGAGCAGTACTTC.

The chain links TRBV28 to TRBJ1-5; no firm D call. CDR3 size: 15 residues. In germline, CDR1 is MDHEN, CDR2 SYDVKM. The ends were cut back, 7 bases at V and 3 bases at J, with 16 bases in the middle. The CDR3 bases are TGTGCCAGCAACAAACAGCCGGGATACAATCAGCCCCAGCATTTT. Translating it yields CASNKQPGYNQPQHF.

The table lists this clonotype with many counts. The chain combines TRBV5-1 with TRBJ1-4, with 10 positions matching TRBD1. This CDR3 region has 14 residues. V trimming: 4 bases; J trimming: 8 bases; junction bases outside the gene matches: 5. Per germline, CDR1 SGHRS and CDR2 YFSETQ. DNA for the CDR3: TGCGCCAGCAGCCCCCGGGACAGGGGCGAAAAACTGTTTTTT. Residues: CASSPRDRGEKLFF.

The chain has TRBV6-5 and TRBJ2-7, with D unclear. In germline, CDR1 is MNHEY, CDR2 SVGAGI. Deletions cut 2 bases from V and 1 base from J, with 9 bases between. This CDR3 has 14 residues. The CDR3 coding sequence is TGTGCCAGCAGTTACGAGAGATCATCCTACGAGCAGTACTTC. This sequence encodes CASSYERSSYEQYF.

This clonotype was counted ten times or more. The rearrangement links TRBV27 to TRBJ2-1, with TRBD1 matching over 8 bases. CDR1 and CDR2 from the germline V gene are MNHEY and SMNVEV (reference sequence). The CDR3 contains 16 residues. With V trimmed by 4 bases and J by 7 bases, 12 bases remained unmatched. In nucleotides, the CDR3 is TGTGCCAGCAGTTCAGGGGGCGGCCTAGCTGGAAATGAGCAGTTCTTC. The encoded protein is CASSSGGGLAGNEQFF.

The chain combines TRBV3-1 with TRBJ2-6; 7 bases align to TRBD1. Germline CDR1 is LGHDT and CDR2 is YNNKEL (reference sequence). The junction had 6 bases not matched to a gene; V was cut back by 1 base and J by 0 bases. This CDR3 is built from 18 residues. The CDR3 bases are TGTGCCAGCAGCCAAGGTCAGGGGGTTGGCTCTGGGGCCAACGTCCTGACTTTC. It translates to CASSQGQGVGSGANVLTF.

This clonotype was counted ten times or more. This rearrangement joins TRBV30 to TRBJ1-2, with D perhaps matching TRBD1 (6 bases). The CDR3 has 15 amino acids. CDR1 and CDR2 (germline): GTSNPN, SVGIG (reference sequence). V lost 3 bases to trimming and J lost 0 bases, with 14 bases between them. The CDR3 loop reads CAWRGLGHTNYGYTF. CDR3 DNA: TGTGCCTGGAGGGGACTGGGACACACTAACTATGGCTACACCTTC. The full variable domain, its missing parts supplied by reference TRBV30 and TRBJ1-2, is SQTIHQWPATLVQPVGSPLSLECTVEGTSNPNLYWYRQAAGRGLQLLFYSVGIGQISSEVPQNLSASRPQDRQFILSSKKLLLSDSGFYLCAWRGLGHTNYGYTFGSGTRLTVV.

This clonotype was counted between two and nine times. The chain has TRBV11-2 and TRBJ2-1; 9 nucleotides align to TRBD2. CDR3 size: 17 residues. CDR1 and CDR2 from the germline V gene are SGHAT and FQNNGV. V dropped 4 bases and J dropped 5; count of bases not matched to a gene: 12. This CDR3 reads CASSSSSGTSSDNEQFF. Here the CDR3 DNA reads TGTGCCAGCAGCTCTTCATCCGGGACTAGCTCGGACAATGAGCAGTTCTTC.

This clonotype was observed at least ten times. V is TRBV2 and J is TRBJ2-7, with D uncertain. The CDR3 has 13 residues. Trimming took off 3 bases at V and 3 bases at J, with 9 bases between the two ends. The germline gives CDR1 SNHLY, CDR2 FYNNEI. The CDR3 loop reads CASSDVGIYEQYF. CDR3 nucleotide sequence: TGTGCCAGCAGTGATGTGGGGATCTACGAGCAGTACTTC. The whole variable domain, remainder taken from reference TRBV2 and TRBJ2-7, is EPEVTQTPSHQVTQMGQEVILRCVPISNHLYFYWYRQILGQKVEFLVSFYNNEISEKSEIFDDQFSVERPDGSNFTLKIRSTKLEDSAMYFCASSDVGIYEQYFGPGTRLTVT.

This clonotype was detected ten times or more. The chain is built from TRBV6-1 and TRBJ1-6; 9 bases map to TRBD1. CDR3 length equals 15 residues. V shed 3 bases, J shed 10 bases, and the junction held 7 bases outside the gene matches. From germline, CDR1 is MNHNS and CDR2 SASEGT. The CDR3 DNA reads TGTGCCAGCAGTGATAGGACAGGGGCGGTGTCACCCCTCCACTTT. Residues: CASSDRTGAVSPLHF.

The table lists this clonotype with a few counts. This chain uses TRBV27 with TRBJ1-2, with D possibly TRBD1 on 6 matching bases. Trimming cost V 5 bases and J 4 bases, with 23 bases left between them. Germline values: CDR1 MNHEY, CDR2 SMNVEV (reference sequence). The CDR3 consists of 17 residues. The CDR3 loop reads CASSRAGTTLSVYGYTF. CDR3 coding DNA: TGTGCCAGCAGTCGCGCCGGGACAACCCTCTCCGTCTATGGCTACACCTTC.

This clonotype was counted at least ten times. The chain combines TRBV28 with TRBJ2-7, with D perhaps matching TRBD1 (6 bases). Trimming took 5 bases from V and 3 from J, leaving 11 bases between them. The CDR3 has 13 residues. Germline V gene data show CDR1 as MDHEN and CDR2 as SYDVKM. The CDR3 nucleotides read TGTGCCAGCAGTCCCCCAGGGGTCTACGAGCAGTACTTC. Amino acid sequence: CASSPPGVYEQYF.

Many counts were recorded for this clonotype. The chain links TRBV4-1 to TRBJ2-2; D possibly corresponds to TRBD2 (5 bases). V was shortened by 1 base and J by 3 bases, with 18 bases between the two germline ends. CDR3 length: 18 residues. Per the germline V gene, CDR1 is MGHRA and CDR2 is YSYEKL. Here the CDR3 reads CASSQGWLAGRDTGELFF. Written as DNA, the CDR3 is TGCGCCAGCAGCCAAGGTTGGCTCGCGGGCCGGGACACCGGGGAGCTGTTTTTT.

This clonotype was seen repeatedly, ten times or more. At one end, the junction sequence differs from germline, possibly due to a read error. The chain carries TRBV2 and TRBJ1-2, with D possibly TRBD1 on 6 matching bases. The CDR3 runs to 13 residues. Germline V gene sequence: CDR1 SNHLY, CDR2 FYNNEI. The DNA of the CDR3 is TGTGCCAGCAGAATAACCCCAGGGGTCCTTGGCGCCTTC. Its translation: CASRITPGVLGAF.

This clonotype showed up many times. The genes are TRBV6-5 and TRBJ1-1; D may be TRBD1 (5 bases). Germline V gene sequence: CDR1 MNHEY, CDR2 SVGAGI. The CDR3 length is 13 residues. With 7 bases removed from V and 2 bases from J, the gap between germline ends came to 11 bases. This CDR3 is CASKDGGNTEAFF. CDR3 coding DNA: TGTGCCAGCAAGGACGGGGGAAACACTGAAGCTTTCTTT.

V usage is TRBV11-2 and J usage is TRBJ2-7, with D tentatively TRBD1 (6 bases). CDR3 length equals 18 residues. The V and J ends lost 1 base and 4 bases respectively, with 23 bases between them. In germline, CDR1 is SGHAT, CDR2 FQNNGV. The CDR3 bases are TGTGCCAGCAGCTTAGTAATCCGGACAGAGAGTATCCCATACGAGCAGTACTTC. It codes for CASSLVIRTESIPYEQYF.

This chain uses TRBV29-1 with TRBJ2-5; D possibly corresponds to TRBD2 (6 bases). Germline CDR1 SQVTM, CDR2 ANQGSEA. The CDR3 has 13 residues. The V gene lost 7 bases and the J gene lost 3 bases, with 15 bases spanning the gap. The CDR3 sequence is CSGGLGSEETQYF. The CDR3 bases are TGCAGCGGGGGACTGGGTAGCGAAGAGACCCAGTACTTC.

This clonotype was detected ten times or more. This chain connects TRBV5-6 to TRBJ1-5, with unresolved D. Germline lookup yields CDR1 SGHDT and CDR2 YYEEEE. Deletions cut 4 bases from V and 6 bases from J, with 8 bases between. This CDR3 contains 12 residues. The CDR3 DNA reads TGTGCCAGCAGCCGTCTTAGTCAGCCCCAGCATTTT. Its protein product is CASSRLSQPQHF.

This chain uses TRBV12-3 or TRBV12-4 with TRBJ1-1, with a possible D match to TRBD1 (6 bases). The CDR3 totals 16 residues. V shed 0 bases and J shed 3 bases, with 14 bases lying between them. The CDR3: CASSLAGGLGDTEAFF. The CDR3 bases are TGTGCCAGCAGTTTAGCGGGGGGGCTCGGGGACACTGAAGCTTTCTTT.

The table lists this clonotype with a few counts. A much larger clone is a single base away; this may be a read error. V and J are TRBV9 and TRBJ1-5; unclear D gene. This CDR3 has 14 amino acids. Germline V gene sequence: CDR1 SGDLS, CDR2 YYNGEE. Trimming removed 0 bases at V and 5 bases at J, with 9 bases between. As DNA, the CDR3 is TGTGCCAGCAGCGTAGACTCTGGCGATCAGCCCCAGCATTTT. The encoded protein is CASSVDSGDQPQHF.

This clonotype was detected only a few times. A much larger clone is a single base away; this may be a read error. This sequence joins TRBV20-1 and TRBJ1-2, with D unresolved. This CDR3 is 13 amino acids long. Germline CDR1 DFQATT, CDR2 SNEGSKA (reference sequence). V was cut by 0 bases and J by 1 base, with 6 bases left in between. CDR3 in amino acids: CSAREPGNYGYTF. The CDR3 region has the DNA TGCAGTGCTAGAGAGCCGGGTAACTATGGCTACACCTTC.

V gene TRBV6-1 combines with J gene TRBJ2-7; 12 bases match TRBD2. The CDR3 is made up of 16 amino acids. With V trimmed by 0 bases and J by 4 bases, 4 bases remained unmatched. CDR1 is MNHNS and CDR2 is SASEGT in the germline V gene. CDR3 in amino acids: CASSEARTSGKYEQYF. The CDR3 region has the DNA TGTGCCAGCAGTGAAGCCCGGACTAGCGGGAAGTACGAGCAGTACTTC.

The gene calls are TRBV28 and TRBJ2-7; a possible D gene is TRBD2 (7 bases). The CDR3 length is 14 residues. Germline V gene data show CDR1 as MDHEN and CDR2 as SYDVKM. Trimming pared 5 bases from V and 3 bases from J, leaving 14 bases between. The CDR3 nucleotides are TGTGCCAGCAGTGCACAGGGAGGGCTCTACGAGCAGTACTTC. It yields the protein CASSAQGGLYEQYF.

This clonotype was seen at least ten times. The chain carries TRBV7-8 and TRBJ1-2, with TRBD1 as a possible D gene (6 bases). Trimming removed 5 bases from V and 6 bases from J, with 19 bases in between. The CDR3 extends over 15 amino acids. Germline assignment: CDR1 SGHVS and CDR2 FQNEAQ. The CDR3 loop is CASSPFTGGRDGYTF. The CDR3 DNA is TGTGCCAGCAGCCCATTCACCGGGGGGCGAGATGGCTACACCTTC.

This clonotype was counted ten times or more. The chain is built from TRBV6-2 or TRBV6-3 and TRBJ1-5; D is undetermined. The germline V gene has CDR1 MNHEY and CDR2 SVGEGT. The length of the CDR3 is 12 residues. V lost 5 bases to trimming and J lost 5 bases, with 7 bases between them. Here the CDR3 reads CASSRGDQPQHF. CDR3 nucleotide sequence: TGTGCCAGCAGTCGCGGGGATCAGCCCCAGCATTTT.

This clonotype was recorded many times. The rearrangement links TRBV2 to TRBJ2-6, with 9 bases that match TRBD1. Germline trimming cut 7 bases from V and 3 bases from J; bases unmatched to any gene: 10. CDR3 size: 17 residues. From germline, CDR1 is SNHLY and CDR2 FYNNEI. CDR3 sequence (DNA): TGTGCCAGCACACGGGACAGGGAATTAGGTGGGGCCAACGTCCTGACTTTC. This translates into CASTRDRELGGANVLTF.

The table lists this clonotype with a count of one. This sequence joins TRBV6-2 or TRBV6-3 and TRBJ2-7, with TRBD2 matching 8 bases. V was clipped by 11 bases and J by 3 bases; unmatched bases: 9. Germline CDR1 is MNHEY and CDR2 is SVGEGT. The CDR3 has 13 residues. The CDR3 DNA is TGTGCCTCAAAAGCGGGAGTGATCTACGAGCAGTACTTC. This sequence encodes CASKAGVIYEQYF.

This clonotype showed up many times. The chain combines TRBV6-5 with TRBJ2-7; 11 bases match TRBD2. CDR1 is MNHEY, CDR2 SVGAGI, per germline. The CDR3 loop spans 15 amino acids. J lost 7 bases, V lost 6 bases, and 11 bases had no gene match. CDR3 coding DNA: TGTGCCAGCAGATTAGCGGGAGGGCCCGGTGGAGAGCAGTACTTC. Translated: CASRLAGGPGGEQYF.

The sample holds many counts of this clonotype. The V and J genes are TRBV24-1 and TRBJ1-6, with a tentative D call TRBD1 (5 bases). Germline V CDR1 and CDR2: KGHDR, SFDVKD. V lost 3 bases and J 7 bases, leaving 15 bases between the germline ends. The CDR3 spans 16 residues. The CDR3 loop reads CATSDATEGENSPLHF. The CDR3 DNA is TGTGCCACCAGTGATGCGACAGAAGGTGAGAATTCACCCCTCCACTTT.

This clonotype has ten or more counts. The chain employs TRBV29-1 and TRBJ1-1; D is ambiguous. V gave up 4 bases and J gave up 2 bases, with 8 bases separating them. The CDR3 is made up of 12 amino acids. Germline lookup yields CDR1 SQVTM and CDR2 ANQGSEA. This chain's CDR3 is CSVVVSNTEAFF. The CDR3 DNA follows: TGCAGCGTTGTGGTCAGCAACACTGAAGCTTTCTTT.

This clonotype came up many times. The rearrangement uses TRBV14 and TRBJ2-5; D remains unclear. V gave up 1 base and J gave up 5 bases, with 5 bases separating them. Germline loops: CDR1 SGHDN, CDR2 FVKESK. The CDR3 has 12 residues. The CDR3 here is CASSQAWETQYF. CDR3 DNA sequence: TGTGCCAGCAGCCAAGCATGGGAGACCCAGTACTTC.